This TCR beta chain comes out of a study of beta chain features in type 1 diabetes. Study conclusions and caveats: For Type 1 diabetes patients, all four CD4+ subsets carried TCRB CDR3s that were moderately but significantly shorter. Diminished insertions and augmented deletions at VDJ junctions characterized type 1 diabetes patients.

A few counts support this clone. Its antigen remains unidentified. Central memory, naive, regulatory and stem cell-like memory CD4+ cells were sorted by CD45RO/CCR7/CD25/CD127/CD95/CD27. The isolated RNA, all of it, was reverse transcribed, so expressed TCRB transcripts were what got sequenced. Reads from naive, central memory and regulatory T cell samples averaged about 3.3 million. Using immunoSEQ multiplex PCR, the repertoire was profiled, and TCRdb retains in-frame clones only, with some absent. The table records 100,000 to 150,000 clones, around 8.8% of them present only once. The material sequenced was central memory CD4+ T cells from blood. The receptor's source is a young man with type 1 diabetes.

In nucleotides, the CDR3 is TGTGCCAGCAGCATGAGAACGATTAATGAAAAACTGTTTTTT. Its protein is CASSMRTINEKLFF. The V call is TRBV11-2, the J call TRBJ1-4; D is unclear. With 5 bases removed from V and 4 bases from J, the gap between germline ends came to 11 bases. Per germline, CDR1 SGHAT and CDR2 FQNNGV. This CDR3 has 14 residues.